This T cell receptor beta chain was obtained from a study of blood T cell repertoires in COVID-19. In the study overall: The United States, Italy and Spain provided the acute and convalescent COVID-19 samples. PBMCs, B-cell-depleted T cells, or T cells provided the cDNA or gDNA that made up the material.

Original processing notes: Reference gene primer amplification in the assay estimated nucleated cell counts. Clones were sequenced by immunoSEQ multiplex PCR, and TCRdb holds only the in-frame ones, with some missing. V, J and clone size reflect that table, while D and trimming were determined from the DNA. The sample lists about 62,000 clones, roughly 88% occurring once. Trimming removed 1 base at V and 7 bases at J, with 14 bases between. Looked up from germline, CDR1 is SGHTA and CDR2 is FQGNSA. CDR3 length equals 16 residues. The rearrangement joins TRBV7-2 to TRBJ1-6; D unclear. Sequenced sample: peripheral blood. This receptor was taken from a woman of 80 years or more with acute or convalescent COVID-19. CDR3 coding DNA: TGTGCCAGCAGCTTAGGAGTGCGGCTCGAAAATTCACCCCTCCACTTT. Its protein product is CASSLGVRLENSPLHF. Together with reference TRBV7-2 and TRBJ1-6, the CDR3 gives the full variable domain: GAGVSQSPSNKVTEKGKDVELRCDPISGHTALYWYRQSLGQGLEFLIYFQGNSAPDKSGLPSDRFSAERTGGSVSTLTIQRTQQEDSAVYLCASSLGVRLENSPLHFGNGTRLTVT.